Sample share makes the clone carrying this TCR beta chain medium-sized (0.01 to 0.1%). Its antigen is unidentified. The data originate from a study of early T cells in non-severe SARS-CoV-2 infection. Whole-study context: Unsorted whole blood bulk RNA was sequenced, with unpaired chains. Study outcomes and limitations: Anti-spike CD8 responses were favored by VDJdb matching, which missed private and CD4 specificities.

Unmatched junction bases numbered 3, after V lost 5 bases and J lost 3 bases. CDR3 length: 13 amino acids. CDR1 and CDR2 from the germline V gene are SQVTM and ANQGSEA. The library protocol tagged individual cDNA molecules with unique molecular identifiers. TCRdb itself ran the 5' RACE reads through MiXCR, one entry per CDR3 protein. The sample lists more than 30,000 distinct CDR3 sequences; about 5.3% were seen once. The chain has TRBV29-1 and TRBJ1-2, with TRBD1 matching over 10 bases. This TCR was recovered from an adult who was a healthcare worker with PCR-confirmed SARS-CoV-2 infection or an uninfected control (not recorded which). The material sequenced was whole blood. CDR3 bases: TGCAGCGTTCTGGACAGGGGGGACTATGGCTACACCTTC. As protein: CSVLDRGDYGYTF.